This passage covers 20 T cell receptor beta chains from one sample sequenced in a study of regulatory T cells in long-lasting Graves disease. Researchers made TCR beta libraries by using iRepertoire HTBI primers and running Arm-PCR on CDR3 regions. Via MiXCR, TCRdb re-called the multiplex PCR reads, giving one row per CDR3 protein. The sample yields under 400,000 distinct CDR3 sequences, roughly 17% seen once. Documented time point: newly diagnosed GD, antithyroid drugs for less than 3 months. The TCR library was prepared using RNA isolated from PBMCs. Another study also made use of these data, one on T cells in Graves' hyperthyroidism and ophthalmopathy.

The sample was peripheral blood mononuclear cells (PBMCs), taken at new diagnosis, from a patient treated with antithyroid drugs. Receptors originate from a man aged 40-49 years with Graves disease.

This clonotype was observed a few times. The J gene is TRBJ1-2, the V gene TRBV24-1, with a tentative D call TRBD1 (6 bases). V dropped 5 bases and J dropped 6 bases, with 18 bases sitting between them. Germline CDR1 is KGHDR and CDR2 is SFDVKD. The CDR3 loop spans 15 amino acids. CDR3 sequence reads: CATSVAGAGLDGYTF. The CDR3 DNA follows: TGTGCCACCAGTGTCGCAGGGGCTGGGCTTGATGGCTACACCTTC.

This clonotype has at least ten counts. V usage is TRBV7-2 and J usage is TRBJ2-7; 7 nucleotides line up with TRBD1. This CDR3 has 11 residues. Germline trimming cut 5 bases from V and 5 bases from J; bases unmatched to any gene: 0. CDR1 is SGHTA, CDR2 FQGNSA, per germline. CDR3 bases: TGTGCCAGCAGCACAGGGGACGAGCAGTACTTC. Its translation: CASSTGDEQYF. Variable domain in full (rest from reference TRBV7-2 and TRBJ2-7): GAGVSQSPSNKVTEKGKDVELRCDPISGHTALYWYRQSLGQGLEFLIYFQGNSAPDKSGLPSDRFSAERTGGSVSTLTIQRTQQEDSAVYLCASSTGDEQYFGPGTRLTVT.

This clonotype was recorded at least ten times. The chain employs TRBV2 and TRBJ2-7; 7 nucleotides match TRBD1. V lost 6 bases, J lost 2 bases, and 7 bases stayed unmatched. Germline V lookup: CDR1 SNHLY, CDR2 FYNNEI. This CDR3 region has 14 residues. The CDR3 protein is CASRPTGATYEQYF. CDR3 sequence (DNA): TGTGCCAGCAGGCCAACAGGGGCGACCTACGAGCAGTACTTC.

The V gene is TRBV12-3 or TRBV12-4, the J gene TRBJ2-7; a possible D gene is TRBD2 (5 bases). The CDR3 loop spans 17 amino acids. The V end lost 5 bases, the J end lost 0 bases, and 20 bases lay between the germline ends. DNA of the CDR3: TGTGCCAGCAGTCCCCCCTTGAGGCGGGCGAGCTCCTACGAGCAGTACTTC. It is translated as CASSPPLRRASSYEQYF.

There are many counts of this clonotype. The chain uses TRBV10-3 and TRBJ1-4; the match to TRBD1 covers 9 bases. This CDR3 has 14 residues. In germline, CDR1 is ENHRY, CDR2 SYGVKD. The ends lost 8 bases at V and 6 bases at J; junction bases unmatched: 7. This chain's CDR3 is CAIRDRERDEKLFF. The CDR3 DNA is TGTGCCATCCGGGACAGGGAACGGGATGAAAAACTGTTTTTT.

This rearrangement joins TRBV7-9 to TRBJ2-2; D uncertain. V was shortened by 4 bases and J by 8 bases, with 14 bases between the two germline ends. CDR3 size: 14 residues. Germline V gene lookup returns CDR1 SEHNR and CDR2 FQNEAQ (reference sequence). The CDR3 here is CASSSVKVLGELFF. Here the CDR3 DNA reads TGTGCCAGCAGCTCGGTAAAGGTTCTGGGGGAGCTGTTTTTT.

V usage is TRBV27 and J usage is TRBJ1-5; D is undetermined. The CDR3 contains 14 residues. The germline CDR1 and CDR2 sequences are MNHEY and SMNVEV (reference sequence). V shed 3 bases and J shed 10 bases, with 16 bases lying between them. CDR3 sequence (DNA): TGTGCCAGCAGTTTCGGACGGAATGCGGGACCCCAGCATTTT. Protein: CASSFGRNAGPQHF.

This clonotype came up many times. V and J are TRBV20-1 and TRBJ1-5, with D hard to call. The length of the CDR3 is 14 residues. Trimming left V 3 bases short and J 7 bases short, with 16 bases between. Germline CDR1 and CDR2: DFQATT and SNEGSKA (reference sequence). The CDR3 protein is CSASLGGVQQPQHF. DNA for the CDR3: TGCAGTGCTAGCTTGGGCGGGGTCCAGCAGCCCCAGCATTTT.

The V and J genes are TRBV5-5 and TRBJ2-7; 13 bases line up with TRBD2. V gave up 0 bases and J gave up 2 bases; unmatched junction bases: 2. The CDR3 sequence is 16 residues long. Germline V gene sequence: CDR1 SGHKS, CDR2 YYEKEE (reference sequence). This CDR3 reads CASSLVTSGGAYEQYF. CDR3 nucleotides: TGTGCCAGCAGCTTGGTCACTAGCGGGGGGGCCTACGAGCAGTACTTC.

This clonotype was recorded many times. This rearrangement joins TRBV11-2 to TRBJ1-2; TRBD1 matches at 7 bases. The V gene's germline CDR1 is SGHAT and CDR2 FQNNGV. This CDR3 is 16 amino acids long. V trimming: 5 bases; J trimming: 0 bases; junction bases outside the gene matches: 9. In DNA form, the CDR3 reads TGTGCCAGCAGCGTACGAGGCAGGGGGACTAACTATGGCTACACCTTC. It translates to CASSVRGRGTNYGYTF. The complete variable domain, with remaining parts taken from reference TRBV11-2 and TRBJ1-2, reads EAGVAQSPRYKIIEKRQSVAFWCNPISGHATLYWYQQILGQGPKLLIQFQNNGVVDDSQLPKDRFSAERLKGVDSTLKIQPAKLEDSAVYLCASSVRGRGTNYGYTFGSGTRLTVV.

This clonotype was found many times. V usage is TRBV5-4 and J usage is TRBJ2-1; 8 bases are a match to TRBD1. CDR1 is SGHNT, CDR2 YYREEE, per germline (reference sequence). The J segment lost 5 bases and the V segment lost 10 bases, leaving 8 bases of the junction unmatched. The CDR3 is 13 amino acids. The CDR3 region is CAARQGPDNEQFF. As DNA, the CDR3 is TGTGCCGCGCGACAGGGGCCGGACAATGAGCAGTTCTTC.

This clonotype was seen a handful of times. The rearrangement links TRBV18 to TRBJ2-5; the match to TRBD1 covers 9 bases. V shed 0 bases and J 0 bases; nucleotides not matched to a gene: 5. From germline, CDR1 is KGHSH and CDR2 LQKENI. The CDR3 is made up of 17 amino acids. CDR3 residues: CASSPPRDRVYQETQYF. Here the CDR3 DNA reads TGTGCCAGCTCACCACCTAGGGACAGGGTGTACCAAGAGACCCAGTACTTC.

V gene TRBV19 combines with J gene TRBJ2-7, with D possibly matching TRBD2 (7 bases). Per germline, CDR1 LNHDA and CDR2 SQIVND (reference sequence). V lost 3 bases and J 3 bases, leaving 24 bases between the germline ends. There are 18 residues in the CDR3. CDR3 protein: CASSIQHSRGARFYEQYF. CDR3 nucleotides: TGTGCCAGTAGTATTCAACATTCTCGGGGGGCGAGGTTCTACGAGCAGTACTTC.

The rearrangement joins TRBV6-1 to TRBJ1-1, with 7 bases fitting TRBD1. This CDR3 has 15 residues. V shed 6 bases, J shed 4 bases, and the junction held 11 bases outside the gene matches. The germline V gene encodes CDR1 MNHNS and CDR2 SASEGT. The CDR3 region is CASRRRETGRTEAFF. The CDR3 DNA reads TGTGCCAGCAGACGACGCGAGACAGGGCGCACTGAAGCTTTCTTT.

This clonotype was seen more than once but under ten times. The gene calls are TRBV6-1 and TRBJ2-2; D call uncertain. Germline values: CDR1 MNHNS, CDR2 SASEGT. The CDR3 has 14 residues. With 2 bases removed from V and 5 bases from J, the gap between germline ends came to 9 bases. In DNA form, the CDR3 reads TGTGCCAGCAGTGAAACGATGGATACCGGGGAGCTGTTTTTT. Amino acid sequence: CASSETMDTGELFF.

As regards this clonotype: Being one base from a much bigger clone, this may be a read error. V is TRBV12-3 or TRBV12-4 and J is TRBJ1-4; D unclear. V was trimmed by 0 bases and J by 8 bases, leaving 10 bases between them. This CDR3 has 14 residues. CDR3 coding DNA: TGTGCCAGCAGTTTAGCGGCAACGTGGGAAAAACTGTTTTTT. Translating it yields CASSLAATWEKLFF.

This clonotype was seen ten or more times. V gene TRBV11-2 combines with J gene TRBJ2-5, with 14 bases aligning to TRBD2. This CDR3 contains 16 residues. V shed 5 bases and J 5 bases; nucleotides not matched to a gene: 7. Germline V gives CDR1 SGHAT, CDR2 FQNNGV. The chain's CDR3 is CASSKTSGGAVETQYF. CDR3 in DNA: TGTGCCAGCAGCAAGACTAGCGGGGGGGCCGTGGAGACCCAGTACTTC.

Turning to this clonotype: It may be a read error: a sequence one base away is much more abundant. The gene calls are TRBV6-9 and TRBJ1-1; 7 bases line up with TRBD1. The CDR3 covers 16 residues. In germline, CDR1 is MNHGY, CDR2 SVAAGI. J lost 3 bases, V lost 3 bases, and 10 bases had no gene match. The CDR3 reads CASSYPTTGSDTEAFF. DNA of the CDR3: TGTGCCAGCAGTTACCCTACGACAGGGTCGGACACTGAAGCTTTCTTT.

Ten or more counts support this clonotype. Mismatch with germline at one junction end may stem from a read error. The chain links TRBV2 to TRBJ2-1; possibly TRBD2 for D (7 bases). This CDR3 spans 14 amino acids. Per the germline V gene, CDR1 is SNHLY and CDR2 is FYNNEI. CDR3 loop: CASSEARGDNERFF. The CDR3 DNA reads as TGTGCCAGCAGTGAAGCACGGGGGGACAATGAGCGGTTCTTC.

This clonotype occurred many times. The CDR3 loop is CASSPNRGDYEQYF. The CDR3 bases are TGTGCCAGCAGCCCGAACAGGGGGGACTACGAGCAGTACTTC. This sequence joins TRBV11-2 and TRBJ2-7; 8 bases map to TRBD1. This CDR3 region has 14 residues. V was clipped by 5 bases and J by 3 bases; unmatched bases: 6. Germline CDR1 and CDR2: SGHAT and FQNNGV.